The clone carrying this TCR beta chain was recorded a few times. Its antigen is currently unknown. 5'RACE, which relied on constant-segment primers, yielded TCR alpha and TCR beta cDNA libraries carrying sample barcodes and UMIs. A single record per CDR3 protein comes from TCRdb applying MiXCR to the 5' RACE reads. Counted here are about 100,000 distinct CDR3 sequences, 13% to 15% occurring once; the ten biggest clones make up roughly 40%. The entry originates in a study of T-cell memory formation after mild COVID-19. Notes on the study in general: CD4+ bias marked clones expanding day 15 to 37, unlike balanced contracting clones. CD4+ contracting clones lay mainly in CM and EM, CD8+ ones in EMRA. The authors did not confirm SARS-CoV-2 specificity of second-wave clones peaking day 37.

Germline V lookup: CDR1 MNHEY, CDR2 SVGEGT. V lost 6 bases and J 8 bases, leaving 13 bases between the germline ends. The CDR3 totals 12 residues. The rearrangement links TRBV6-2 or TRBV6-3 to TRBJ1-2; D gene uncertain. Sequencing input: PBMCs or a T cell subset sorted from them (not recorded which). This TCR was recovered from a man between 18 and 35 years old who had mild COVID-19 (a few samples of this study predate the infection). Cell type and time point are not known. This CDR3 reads CASRREVYGYTF. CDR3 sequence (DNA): TGTGCCAGCAGAAGAGAAGTTTACGGCTACACCTTC.